The TCR beta chain described here comes from a study of cytomegalovirus exposure and HLA in healthy donors. The study's findings and limits: The authors later linked a missense DCLRE1C variant to TCR beta V- and J-gene trimming. CMV serostatus was the sole immune exposure information available.

About this clone: Its antigen is unknown.

PCR was performed using 60 Vbeta and 13 Jbeta primers. Method: immunoSEQ multiplex PCR; TCRdb's copy keeps in-frame clones and lacks some. The sample has roughly 150,000 clones; approximately 80% are singletons. Germline loops: CDR1 MNHNY, CDR2 SVGAGI (reference sequence). The CDR3 runs 13 residues. V was cut by 6 bases and J by 4 bases, with 12 bases left in between. The receptor comes from a woman aged 50 to 65 in good health and CMV-seropositive. Sequenced: PBMCs. The genes are TRBV6-6 and TRBJ1-2; D gene unclear. CDR3 bases: TGTGCCAGCAGAAAGGAGCTTGCCTATGGCTACACCTTC. Residues: CASRKELAYGYTF.